This T cell receptor (beta chain) was found in a study of cytomegalovirus exposure and HLA in healthy donors (dated by TCRdb to between 2016 and 2019). General notes on the study: An earlier analysis of some 550 of the donors reported roughly 270 Gb of sequence data and approximately 110 million unique TCR beta sequences from approximately 180 million T cells. Roughly 300 gigabases of sequencing data and 70 million to 100 million unique TCR sequences made up an early release that covered over 550 HLA-typed donors. All discovery cohort repertoires had been generated on a single sequencing platform. The study aimed to test whether cataloging public T cell receptors could reveal signatures of past pathogen exposure. The later analysis used no new phenotypic data to find candidate immune exposures, relying instead on TCR beta sequences and their occurrence across donors. Because of strong linkage in the cohort, roughly five DR-DQ haplotypes were treated as single units for association and clustering. In addition to the first cohort of several hundred subjects, a separate validation cohort of 120 different subjects was used. An earlier analysis of some 600 of the donors applied high-throughput TCR beta sequencing to assess whether each TCR beta V gene segment acted as functional or pseudogenic. Among around 400 genotyped donors of the cohort, an average of about 240,000 unique TCR beta nucleotide sequences was sequenced per donor, of which about 19% were non-productive. To study patterns of TCR occurrence, a later analysis re-analyzed previously published TCR beta repertoires from around 700 donors and added high-resolution HLA genotyping. Genome-wide SNP genotypes for about 65% of the roughly 700 donors were used in a later genetic analysis, which treated that subset as a discovery cohort. Typing coverage varied by locus: roughly 629-640 donors for A, B, C, DRB1 and DQB1; roughly 500 for DQA1; some 610 for DPA1; 450 to 480 for DPB1. HLA typing covered class I and class II loci at four-digit resolution. Donor age, sex, ethnicity and CMV serostatus were compiled together with the repertoire data. Using immunosequencing, the study profiled T cell repertoires from 640 or so subjects and related those repertoires to cytomegalovirus serostatus. High-throughput TCR immunosequencing, statistical association of individual TCRs with disease status, and machine learning were combined to predict cytomegalovirus infection status. The genetic ancestry cluster associated with self-reported Caucasian donors included about four fifths of the 398 genotyped donors. The research as a whole found: A further reported finding was that TCR beta sequences accurately predicted the HLA-A and HLA-B alleles for most subjects in the first cohort. In an earlier analysis of fewer than 750 of the donors, most TCR beta V segments were observed in productive rearrangements about 87% or about 30% of the time, broadly matching IMGT annotations. Compared with the roughly 670-donor mean, donors in an Asian-associated ancestry cluster had fewer N-insertions in productive TCRs, according to a later genetic analysis. Compared with equally common non-associated chains, HLA-associated TCR beta chains in a later analysis were more clonally expanded and had lower generation probabilities. Strong co-occurrence of HLA alleles, especially DR and DQ, made assigning TCR associations to individual alleles difficult. In a later genetic analysis, a missense DCLRE1C variant was associated with V-gene and J-gene trimming of TCR beta chains, and the association was replicated in an independent cohort. The authors suggested that the approach could potentially be extended to other disease states and immunological phenotypes. Only TCR beta chains were sequenced in this cohort, and the absence of alpha or paired-chain data limited detectable features. The study gave a list of some 150 TCR beta chains associated with cytomegalovirus. The sequencing pipeline was judged likely to have produced a cluster of highly shared sequence variants as a technical artifact. In a later analysis, about 17,000 TCR beta sequences were associated with specific HLA alleles at a false discovery rate of 0.05. Most CMV-associated TCR beta chains appeared to be HLA-restricted in a later analysis, and the HLA associations seemed to be driven largely by CMV exposure. Around 16 rarely observed V segments, including chromosome 9 orphons, were excluded from the earlier analysis of approximately 500 of the donors because counts were too low. According to a later analysis, parvovirus B19, influenza, CMV and Epstein-Barr virus appeared linked to several top co-occurrence clusters. The classifier was reported to diagnose cytomegalovirus status with high specificity and sensitivity in both the original and validation cohorts. According to a later analysis, TCR association rates differed among HLA loci, with DRB1 alleles showing the most associated TCRs and HLA-C alleles showing the fewest. In vitro tests confirmed that a few of the cytomegalovirus-associated TCR beta chains recognize cytomegalovirus antigens. The presence/absence analyses assumed that sequencing depth was roughly uniform across donors, and that assumption may not be true. HLA typing was unavailable for some donors at each locus, so association tests used only the typed subset. Correlated functional status among segregating V segments might reflect linkage disequilibrium, but an unknown experimental factor could not be ruled out. CMV serostatus was the only immune exposure information available for the cohort. The 87-base-pair reads could not distinguish some IMGT-functional V segments, including TRBV6-2 and TRBV6-3, so those segments were excluded. While some public TCRs were present in many individuals, most TCR sequences turned up only very rarely across donors.

The cohort comprised 666 healthy bone marrow donors. At the time of sampling, every cohort member was nominally healthy, though immune exposures that went unrecorded were likely present. The donor was CMV seronegative and was included in the group of hundreds of seronegative cohort members. A peripheral blood sample was collected from each donor, and TCR beta sequencing was performed on peripheral blood mononuclear cells. Genomic DNA extraction from the blood cell samples was performed with the Qiagen DNeasy Blood Extraction Kit. The library was prepared using the immunoSEQ multiplex PCR assay. The multiplex PCR relied on a mix of 60 forward primers for TCR Vbeta segments and 13 reverse primers for TCR Jbeta segments. The CDR3 region of rearranged TCR beta genes was amplified from genomic DNA by a multiplex PCR assay. The Illumina HiSeq System was used to sequence the amplified TCR beta libraries as 87-base-pair reads. Processing in the source paper ran as follows. Across the 640 or so repertoires, a later analysis counted tens of millions of unique TCR beta chains, around 10 million of which were shared by at least two donors. Raw reads were error-corrected and collapsed into unique sequences by a nearest-neighbor algorithm in which closely related sequences were merged to remove PCR and sequencing errors. Alignment of CDR3 sequences to IMGT reference sequences was used to assign V, D and J gene segments. For a sequence to be retained, a match of at least six nucleotides was required to both a V gene segment and a J gene segment. A rearrangement was called productive if the CDR3 had no stop codons and remained in frame with V and J, and every other rearrangement was called non-productive. CDR3 was defined by IMGT convention, running from the second conserved V-encoded cysteine to the conserved J-encoded phenylalanine. In an earlier analysis of more than 550 of the donors, sequences lacking an unambiguous match to a single V gene segment were excluded. In an earlier analysis of several hundred of the donors, V segments were called functional above 56.7% productive rearrangements and were called segregating when the between-donor standard deviation exceeded 5%. A statistical classification framework was developed to diagnose cytomegalovirus status using the catalog of TCR beta chain sequences. A later analysis assigned V and J genes by comparing TCR nucleotide sequences with IMGT/GENE-DB human TR gene sequences. Using the TCRdist pipeline, a later analysis assigned CDR3 sequences along with most-parsimonious VDJ recombination scenarios. In a later analysis, each TCR beta chain was defined by its CDR3 amino acid sequence together with its V-gene family, and reads lacking a unique V-gene family were excluded. To address suspected cross-contamination and a sequencing artifact, a later analysis removed approximately 590 highly shared, low-generation-probability nucleotide sequences. In a later analysis, a clonal expansion index for each public chain was calculated from normalized within-repertoire ranks of inferred template counts. In a later analysis, generation probabilities were computed using a VDJ recombination model fitted to out-of-frame rearrangements, and the results were checked against IGoR. Hypergeometric tests were used in a later analysis to score TCR-TCR, TCR-HLA and TCR-CMV co-occurrence, with a repertoire-size bias correction applied to the TCR pairs. In a later analysis, false discovery rates were estimated by permuting HLA or CMV assignments 20 times. A later analysis grouped co-occurring TCRs with DBSCAN, adding TCRdist sequence similarity when clustering within HLA-allele-positive subsets. Repertoires with fewer than 30,000 or more than 120,000 public chains were left out of co-occurrence clustering, as were a handful of repertoires with anomalous nucleotide sharing. TCRdb took over this immuneACCESS table, retaining in-frame rearrangements with V and J assigned. Such tables are incomplete; in checked studies, under half of the missing clones stem from an unresolved V gene, and the remainder is unexplained. The V and J calls and clone size were taken over from that table, and D and trimming were inferred from the DNA. Present in this sample are around 130,000 clones, roughly 79% of which were seen just once. In total, the top ten clones hold about 1.8% of the sample.

In the case of this clone: Its binding antigen is unknown. Base qualities are not provided; no much larger clone lies one nucleotide away.

Deletion took 7 bases off V and 4 bases off J, with a span of 20 bases between the germline ends. The CDR3 goes from the cysteine to the phenylalanine over 16 residues. Only the CDR3 part of the read is kept: 48 bases, read in frame from the first base. Looking up the germline V gene yields CDR1 SNHLY and CDR2 FYNNEI. This receptor was taken from a middle-aged woman in good health and CMV-seronegative. Sequenced material: PBMCs. The V and J genes are TRBV2 and TRBJ1-3; perhaps TRBD1 is the D gene, with 6 bases matching. This receptor has the CDR3 CASKSHGGLEGNTIYF. The DNA sequence is as follows: TGTGCCAGCAAAAGTCACGGGGGGCTGGAAGGAAACACCATATATTTT. The reference TRBV2 and TRBJ1-3 proteins fill in what lies around the CDR3, so the full variable domain reads EPEVTQTPSHQVTQMGQEVILRCVPISNHLYFYWYRQILGQKVEFLVSFYNNEISEKSEIFDDQFSVERPDGSNFTLKIRSTKLEDSAMYFCASKSHGGLEGNTIYFGEGSWLTVV.